Below, one TCR beta chain is given with its context. Its specificity is unknown. Other nucleotide sequences from this sample produce the same CDR3. Expressed TCRB transcripts were sequenced after all isolated RNA was converted to cDNA. Sequencing used immunoSEQ multiplex PCR; TCRdb keeps in-frame clones, though not all of them. The sample shows 200,000 to 250,000 clones, approximately 15% of them seen only once. V lost 3 bases and J lost 4; bases outside the gene matches: 4. CDR3 length: 15 residues. Germline values: CDR1 KGHSH, CDR2 LQKENI. This sample is part of a study of beta chain features in type 1 diabetes. The study, taken as a whole, reports: Significant though moderate, a shortening of TCRB CDR3s appeared in all four CD4+ subsets of Type 1 diabetes patients.

This receptor was taken from a man aged 25-45 years with type 1 diabetes. V gene TRBV18 combines with J gene TRBJ1-5, with TRBD1 matching 9 bases. Sequencing was done on a sample of naive CD4+ T cells from blood. The CDR3 region is CASSPRTGENQPQHF. The CDR3 coding sequence is TGTGCCAGCTCACCCCGGACAGGGGAGAATCAGCCCCAGCATTTT.